This TCR beta chain was sequenced for a study of T cells after yellow fever vaccination (dated by TCRdb to the late 2010s). Background on the whole study: The SMART-Seq v4 Ultra Low Input RNA kit was used to prepare libraries from fractions with low cell numbers. To track T-cell clones before and after primary and booster YFV17D yellow fever vaccination, bulk TCR alpha and beta repertoires were sequenced longitudinally. Two healthy male donors, one aged 18 to 29 and one aged 30 to 40 years, made up the cohort. Blood samples were taken at several timepoints before and after primary and secondary immunization, and bulk PBMC replicates and cell subsets were isolated. General conclusions and limits of the study: The secondary T-cell response was weaker than the primary response but faster, peaking on day 5 instead of day 15. Most clones expanded after primary vaccination were re-detected after the booster (approximately 96% of CD4 and roughly 85% of CD8), suggesting broad memory maintenance. A small share of clonotypes occurred in both CD4 and CD8 compartments, likely arising from convergent recombination. Computational filtering was required because FACS-sorted repertoires could contain abundant contaminating clonotypes from the bulk population. Because the study included only a couple of donors, the extent to which the findings can be generalized is limited.

The treatment or condition label on this specimen signifies: live attenuated yellow fever vaccine strain. At each blood-draw timepoint, two biological replicates of bulk PBMCs were obtained. PBMCs were isolated from peripheral blood using a standard Ficoll-Paque protocol. RNA was extracted with TriZol from bulk PBMCs, CD4 and CD8 fractions, and dextramer-positive and dextramer-negative fractions. V is cut by 4 bases and J by 7 bases, and the space between the germline ends is 13 bases. Including cysteine and phenylalanine, the CDR3 has 13 amino acids. Only the CDR3 region is kept as DNA, spanning 39 bases read in frame from base 1. Via the germline V gene, CDR1 is MNHEY and CDR2 SVGAGI. These reads were obtained on an Illumina NovaSeq 6000. TCR cDNA was synthesized by 5'RACE template switching, which introduced a universal primer site and unique molecular identifiers. Priming for cDNA synthesis came from both the TCR alpha and TCR beta constant segments. Libraries were amplified in two PCR steps, with sample barcodes and sequencing adapters added in the second step. Sequencing of libraries was done on Illumina HiSeq 2500 (2x100 bp) or NovaSeq (2x150 bp). The paper's processing steps were these. Demultiplexing of reads and collapsing into UMI consensus sequences were performed with MIGEC, and V(D)J alignment was carried out with MiXCR. Vaccine-responding clonotypes were identified with edgeR using replicate PBMC samples, with FDR below 0.01 and a log2 fold change above 5 up to day 15 being required. Bulk clonotypes were assigned CD4 or CD8 identity according to which sequenced CD4 or CD8 repertoire held them at higher abundance. TCRdb reprocessing: public reads trimmed at Q25 with fastp, clones called with MiXCR, in-frame beta chains kept. Entries that share a CDR3 protein sequence are merged under the most common genes and DNA. TCRdb, not the original authors, processed these V and J calls. This sample is represented by 400,000 or so distinct CDR3 sequences; 18% of them were singletons. 18% of the sample is held by the ten biggest clonotypes.

About this clonotype: Its antigen has not been determined. One base away there is no much larger clone; base qualities are not given.

The sequencing used PBMCs, collected before the yellow fever booster vaccination. The chain employs TRBV6-5 and TRBJ2-5, with the D gene not clear enough to name. The TCR sequence derives from a young man who received the YFV17D yellow fever vaccine. In nucleotide form, the sequence is TGTGCCAGCAGTTCTACCAGGTCGGGGACCCAGTACTTC. Its translation is CASSSTRSGTQYF.